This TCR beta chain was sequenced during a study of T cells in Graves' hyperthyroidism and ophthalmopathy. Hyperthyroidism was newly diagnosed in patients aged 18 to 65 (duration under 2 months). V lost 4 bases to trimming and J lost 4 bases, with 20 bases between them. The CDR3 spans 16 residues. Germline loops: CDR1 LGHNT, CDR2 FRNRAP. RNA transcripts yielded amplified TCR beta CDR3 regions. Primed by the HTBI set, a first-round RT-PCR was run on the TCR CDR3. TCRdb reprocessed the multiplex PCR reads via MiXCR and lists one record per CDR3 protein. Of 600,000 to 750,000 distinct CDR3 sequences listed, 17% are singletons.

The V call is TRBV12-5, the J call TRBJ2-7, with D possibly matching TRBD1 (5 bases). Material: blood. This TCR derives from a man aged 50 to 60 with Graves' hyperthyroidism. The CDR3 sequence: CASGSYQGLRQYEQYF. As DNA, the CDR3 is TGTGCTAGTGGTTCGTATCAAGGGCTCCGACAGTACGAGCAGTACTTC.